The 21 T cell receptor beta chains listed next were all sequenced from one sample in a study of pediatric ulcerative colitis. The table came from immunoSEQ multiplex PCR; TCRdb's copy has only in-frame clones and leaves some out. The sample consists of tens of thousands of clones, around 80% of them appearing once. One to two pinch biopsies were taken from the rectum during colonoscopy. The sample comprised gut tissue. All receptors derive from a boy between 10 and 17 years old with mild ulcerative colitis.

This clone was observed a handful of times. The J gene is TRBJ1-5, the V gene TRBV11-2, with 12 bases lining up with TRBD1. Germline values: CDR1 SGHAT, CDR2 FQNNGV. After removal of 4 bases from V and 7 bases from J, the junction contained 11 bases not matched to a gene. This CDR3 spans 17 amino acids. CDR3 loop: CASSSGTGGRGNQPQHF. CDR3 nucleotides: TGTGCCAGCAGCTCCGGGACAGGGGGCCGTGGGAACCAGCCCCAGCATTTT.

The rearrangement links TRBV6-1 to TRBJ1-5, with unresolved D. Germline assignment: CDR1 MNHNS and CDR2 SASEGT. Trimming pared 1 base from V and 9 bases from J, leaving 13 bases between. There are 14 residues in the CDR3. In nucleotides, the CDR3 is TGTGCCAGCAGTGAAGGCGTAGGGCCCCGGCCCCAGCATTTT. Translation: CASSEGVGPRPQHF.

This chain joins TRBV5-1 and TRBJ1-3; the D gene is possibly TRBD1 (6 bases). The CDR3 sequence is 16 residues long. Deletions cut 1 base from V and 0 bases from J, with 11 bases between. Germline assignment: CDR1 SGHRS and CDR2 YFSETQ. The DNA for the CDR3 is TGCGCCAGCAGCTTGAACGGACAGAGCTCTGGAAACACCATATATTTT. This gives the protein CASSLNGQSSGNTIYF. The full variable domain, with the rest looked up from reference TRBV5-1 and TRBJ1-3, is KAGVTQTPRYLIKTRGQQVTLSCSPISGHRSVSWYQQTPGQGLQFLFEYFSETQRNKGNFPGRFSGRQFSNSRSEMNVSTLELGDSALYLCASSLNGQSSGNTIYFGEGSWLTVV.

V usage is TRBV27 and J usage is TRBJ2-3; 7 bases are shared with TRBD2. The germline gives CDR1 MNHEY, CDR2 SMNVEV (reference sequence). This CDR3 comprises 13 residues. V trimming: 5 bases; J trimming: 4 bases; junction bases outside the gene matches: 3. The CDR3 bases are TGTGCCAGCAGTGGACTAGAGCCAGATACGCAGTATTTT. Its protein is CASSGLEPDTQYF.

This chain joins TRBV30 and TRBJ1-3; no firm D call. The germline V and J ends were trimmed by 2 bases and 0 bases, with 5 bases remaining between them. CDR1 is GTSNPN, CDR2 SVGIG, per germline (reference sequence). CDR3 length: 13 residues. The DNA for the CDR3 is TGTGCCTGGAGTCTTATCTCTGGAAACACCATATATTTT. Protein: CAWSLISGNTIYF. Combining the CDR3 with reference TRBV30 and TRBJ1-3 gives the whole variable domain SQTIHQWPATLVQPVGSPLSLECTVEGTSNPNLYWYRQAAGRGLQLLFYSVGIGQISSEVPQNLSASRPQDRQFILSSKKLLLSDSGFYLCAWSLISGNTIYFGEGSWLTVV.

This rearrangement joins TRBV18 to TRBJ2-7; 12 bases match TRBD1. In germline, CDR1 is KGHSH, CDR2 LQKENI. The CDR3 runs 19 residues. V lost 4 bases and J lost 1; bases outside the gene matches: 14. The chain's CDR3 is CASSRPDGTGGLESYEQYF. As DNA, the CDR3 is TGTGCCAGCTCACGTCCTGATGGGACAGGGGGCCTTGAATCCTACGAGCAGTACTTC.

The chain joins TRBV5-1 to TRBJ2-1; TRBD1 is a possible D gene (6 bases). With 2 bases removed from V and 7 bases from J, the gap between germline ends came to 13 bases. The germline V gene has CDR1 SGHRS and CDR2 YFSETQ. The CDR3 has 14 residues. CDR3 DNA: TGCGCCAGCAGCTTCCAGTACAGGGTTAATGAGCAGTTCTTC. It codes for CASSFQYRVNEQFF.

J is TRBJ1-3 and V is TRBV4-1; D is unclear. V was trimmed by 4 bases and J by 0 bases, leaving 13 bases between them. Germline V gene data show CDR1 as MGHRA and CDR2 as YSYEKL. The CDR3 is made up of 16 amino acids. This chain's CDR3 is CASSPSIARSGNTIYF. The CDR3, as DNA: TGCGCCAGCAGCCCCTCCATAGCTCGCTCTGGAAACACCATATATTTT.

The rearrangement uses TRBV29-1 and TRBJ1-1, with a weak D call TRBD1 (6 bases). V was cut by 4 bases and J by 4 bases, with 16 bases left in between. This CDR3 is 14 amino acids long. Germline-derived CDR1 and CDR2 are SQVTM and ANQGSEA. Here the CDR3 reads CSVVSTGWGTEAFF. CDR3 DNA: TGCAGCGTTGTGTCTACAGGGTGGGGCACTGAAGCTTTCTTT.

J is TRBJ2-7 and V is TRBV11-3, with D possibly being TRBD1 (6 bases). V was clipped by 3 bases and J by 4 bases, with 13 bases between them. The CDR3 has 14 amino acids. Germline V gene sequence: CDR1 SGHNT, CDR2 YENEEA. CDR3 sequence (DNA): TGTGCCAGCAGCTTTCCCGGGACAAGATACGAGCAGTACTTC. It is translated as CASSFPGTRYEQYF.

The rearrangement links TRBV19 to TRBJ1-1; 8 bases are a match to TRBD1. V was pared by 5 bases and J by 4 bases, with 6 bases of the junction left unmatched. In germline, CDR1 is LNHDA, CDR2 SQIVND (reference sequence). The CDR3 runs 14 residues. CDR3 sequence (DNA): TGTGCCAGTAGTGCACAGGGGGGGGGCACTGAAGCTTTCTTT. Amino acids: CASSAQGGGTEAFF.

The rearrangement links TRBV7-2 to TRBJ2-7, with TRBD2 matching 10 bases. CDR1 SGHTA and CDR2 FQGNSA come from the germline V gene. The CDR3 spans 14 residues. Trimming removed 5 bases from V and 6 bases from J; junction bases left unmatched: 7. Here the CDR3 reads CASSGLAAVVEQYF. CDR3 DNA sequence: TGTGCCAGCAGCGGACTAGCGGCGGTCGTCGAGCAGTACTTC.

The chain recombines TRBV4-1 with TRBJ1-1; 8 nucleotides agree with TRBD1. The V gene end was trimmed by 2 bases and the J gene end by 4 bases; junction bases not matched to a gene: 3. Germline V lookup: CDR1 MGHRA, CDR2 YSYEKL. The CDR3 has 14 residues. CDR3 in DNA: TGCGCCAGCAGCCAACTGGACAGGGCCACTGAAGCTTTCTTT. This codes for CASSQLDRATEAFF.

The chain couples TRBV6-5 to TRBJ1-2; D gene uncertain. The ends were cut back, 6 bases at V and 8 bases at J, with 13 bases in the middle. The germline V gene has CDR1 MNHEY and CDR2 SVGAGI. The CDR3 contains 12 residues. The CDR3 coding sequence is TGTGCCAGCAGCAAGGGAGGGCGGGGCTACACCTTC. Residues: CASSKGGRGYTF.

The chain has TRBV11-3 and TRBJ2-1; possibly TRBD1 for D (5 bases). V lost 1 base, J lost 9 bases, and 7 bases lay in between. From germline, CDR1 is SGHNT and CDR2 YENEEA. The CDR3 is made up of 12 amino acids. The chain's CDR3 is CASSLVGVEQFF. The CDR3 bases are TGTGCCAGCAGCTTAGTAGGGGTTGAGCAGTTCTTC.

The J gene is TRBJ1-6, the V gene TRBV18; TRBD1 might be the D (6 bases). The CDR3 loop spans 15 amino acids. Trimming removed 1 base from V and 7 bases from J, with 11 bases in between. The germline CDR1 and CDR2 sequences are KGHSH and LQKENI. The chain's CDR3 is CASSPQGVGNSPLHF. The DNA for the CDR3 is TGTGCCAGCTCACCACAGGGGGTTGGCAATTCACCCCTCCACTTT.

V usage is TRBV6-5 and J usage is TRBJ1-1, with no clear D. In germline, CDR1 is MNHEY, CDR2 SVGAGI. This CDR3 comprises 16 residues. The V gene lost 6 bases and the J gene lost 9 bases, with 26 bases spanning the gap. The CDR3 DNA reads TGTGCCAGCAGCTACACCCGGGCAGGCGGTTTGTCACAAGCTTTCTTT. It codes for CASSYTRAGGLSQAFF.

The gene calls are TRBV2 and TRBJ2-5; 7 nucleotides match TRBD2. The length of the CDR3 is 14 residues. V lost 6 bases, J lost 7 bases, and 11 bases stayed unmatched. Germline-derived CDR1 and CDR2 are SNHLY and FYNNEI. The CDR3 region is CASRPSSGLRTQYF. The DNA of the CDR3 is TGTGCCAGCAGACCATCTAGCGGATTACGGACCCAGTACTTC.

The J gene is TRBJ2-2, the V gene TRBV18; 8 bases line up with TRBD2. This CDR3 comprises 17 residues. V shed 4 bases and J 3 bases; nucleotides not matched to a gene: 10. Germline CDR1 is KGHSH and CDR2 is LQKENI. The CDR3 sequence is CASSRYLSGEDTGELFF. The DNA of the CDR3 is TGTGCCAGCTCACGATACCTTAGCGGGGAAGACACCGGGGAGCTGTTTTTT.

This clone showed up just once. The CDR3 is CASSQGQGLTEAFF. For the CDR3, the DNA is TGCGCCAGCAGCCAAGGACAGGGCTTGACTGAAGCTTTCTTT. The chain is built from TRBV5-1 and TRBJ1-1; TRBD1 agrees at 8 bases. J lost 5 bases, V lost 4 bases, and 7 bases had no gene match. The CDR3 has 14 residues. Germline V CDR1 and CDR2: SGHRS, YFSETQ.

The V and J genes are TRBV2 and TRBJ2-3; perhaps TRBD1 as D (5 bases). The V gene's germline CDR1 is SNHLY and CDR2 FYNNEI. The ends were cut back, 7 bases at V and 12 bases at J, with 20 bases in the middle. The CDR3 is made up of 13 amino acids. As DNA, the CDR3 is TGTGCCAGCACCCGGCTGACAGTCCTAAAACAGTATTTT. Translated: CASTRLTVLKQYF.